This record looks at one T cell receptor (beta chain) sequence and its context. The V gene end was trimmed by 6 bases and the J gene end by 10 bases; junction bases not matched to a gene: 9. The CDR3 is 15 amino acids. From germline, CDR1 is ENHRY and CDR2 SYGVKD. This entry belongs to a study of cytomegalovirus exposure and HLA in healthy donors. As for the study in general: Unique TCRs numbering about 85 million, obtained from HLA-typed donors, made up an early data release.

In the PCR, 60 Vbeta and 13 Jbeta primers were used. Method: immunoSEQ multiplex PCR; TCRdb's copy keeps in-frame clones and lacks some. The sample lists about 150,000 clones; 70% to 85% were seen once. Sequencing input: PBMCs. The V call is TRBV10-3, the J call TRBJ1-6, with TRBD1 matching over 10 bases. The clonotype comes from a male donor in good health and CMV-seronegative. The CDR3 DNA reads TGTGCCATCAGAGGACAGGGGGGGCTTCGATCACCCCTCCACTTT. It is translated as CAIRGQGGLRSPLHF.